The rows below give T cell receptor beta chains drawn from one sample of a study of T cell responses to AZD1222 COVID-19 vaccine. Some clones are missing from TCRdb's copy, which holds only in-frame ones; the method was immunoSEQ multiplex PCR. The sample yields 120,000 to 150,000 clones, roughly 90% seen once. This specimen consisted of peripheral blood, obtained 28 days after the second AZD1222 dose. The receptors stem from an adult who received the AZD1222 COVID-19 vaccine. CDR3s include the opening cysteine and the closing phenylalanine or tryptophan. D genes are given only for firm matches. Size tells how often a clone was seen (once, few, many) or the class of an expanded clone, and some rows leave it out.

J: TRBJ2-7
D: TRBD2
V: TRBV14
size: -
CDR3: CASSQASGSSYEQYF
DNA: TGTGCCAGCAGCCAAGCTAGCGGGAGCTCCTACGAGCAGTACTTC

J: TRBJ1-5
D: -
V: TRBV28
size: -
CDR3: CASSLSLNLRDSEDSNQPQHF
DNA: TGTGCCAGCAGTTTATCCCTTAACCTAAGAGACAGCGAGGATAGCAATCAGCCCCAGCATTTT

J: TRBJ2-3
D: -
V: TRBV6-2/TRBV6-3
size: -
CDR3: CASSYDRSATDTQYF
DNA: TGTGCCAGCAGTTACGACCGGTCTGCGACAGATACGCAGTATTTT

J: TRBJ2-1
D: -
V: TRBV10-3
size: -
CDR3: CATLQGSEQFF
DNA: TGTGCCACCCTCCAGGGAAGCGAGCAGTTCTTC

J: TRBJ2-7
D: -
V: TRBV2
size: -
CDR3: CASRESRLSAYEQYF
DNA: TGTGCCAGCAGAGAATCCAGGTTATCAGCCTACGAGCAGTACTTC

J: TRBJ1-3
D: -
V: TRBV6-5
size: many
CDR3: CASSYNGATSGNTIYF
DNA: TGTGCCAGCAGTTACAACGGCGCGACCTCTGGAAACACCATATATTTT

J: TRBJ1-1
D: -
V: TRBV19
size: -
CDR3: CASSIMGGNTEAFF
DNA: TGTGCCAGTAGTATCATGGGAGGGAACACTGAAGCTTTCTTT

J: TRBJ1-2
D: TRBD1
V: TRBV7-2
size: -
CDR3: CASSLMGQLNYGYTF
DNA: TGTGCCAGCAGCTTAATGGGACAGCTTAACTATGGCTACACCTTC

J: TRBJ2-3
D: -
V: TRBV27
size: -
CDR3: CASSSSPDTQYF
DNA: TGTGCCAGCAGTTCCTCCCCAGATACGCAGTATTTT

J: TRBJ1-2
D: TRBD1
V: TRBV11-2
size: -
CDR3: CASSPGQGTGYGYTF
DNA: TGTGCCAGCAGCCCGGGACAGGGAACTGGATATGGCTACACCTTC

J: TRBJ1-1
D: -
V: TRBV7-2
size: -
CDR3: CASTYRRSIEAFF
DNA: TGTGCCAGCACCTACCGGAGGTCGATTGAAGCTTTCTTT

J: TRBJ2-3
D: -
V: TRBV9
size: -
CDR3: CASSVGHTDTQYF
DNA: TGTGCCAGCAGCGTAGGACACACAGATACGCAGTATTTT

J: TRBJ1-3
D: -
V: TRBV30
size: -
CDR3: CAWDSRSGNTIYF
DNA: TGTGCCTGGGACAGTCGCTCTGGAAACACCATATATTTT

J: TRBJ2-7
D: -
V: TRBV3-1/TRBV3-2
size: once
CDR3: CASSQGRPYEQYF
DNA: TGTGCCAGCAGCCAGGGACGGCCCTACGAGCAGTACTTC

J: TRBJ2-1
D: -
V: TRBV19
size: -
CDR3: CASSRGYEQFF
DNA: TGTGCCAGTAGTCGCGGATATGAGCAGTTCTTC

J: TRBJ1-5
D: -
V: TRBV7-2
size: -
CDR3: CASSLETGNQPQHF
DNA: TGTGCCAGCAGCTTAGAGACGGGAAATCAGCCCCAGCATTTT

J: TRBJ1-2
D: -
V: TRBV18
size: few
CDR3: CASSLYLSSTENYGYTF
DNA: TGTGCCAGCTCTTTATATTTGTCCTCTACCGAGAACTATGGCTACACCTTC

J: TRBJ1-1
D: TRBD1
V: TRBV11-2
size: -
CDR3: CASSFTQGGSTEAFF
DNA: TGTGCCAGCAGCTTTACGCAGGGGGGGAGCACTGAAGCTTTCTTT

J: TRBJ2-3
D: -
V: TRBV25-1
size: -
CDR3: CASSDSGRAADTQYF
DNA: TGTGCCAGCAGTGATTCTGGCAGGGCGGCAGATACGCAGTATTTT

J: TRBJ2-2
D: TRBD2
V: TRBV7-2
size: -
CDR3: CASSRTSGRWNTGELFF
DNA: TGTGCCAGCAGCCGGACTAGCGGGAGGTGGAACACCGGGGAGCTGTTTTTT

J: TRBJ2-3
D: -
V: TRBV5-6
size: -
CDR3: CASSLVGEGGTDTQYF
DNA: TGTGCCAGCAGCTTGGTAGGTGAGGGGGGCACAGATACGCAGTATTTT

J: TRBJ1-2
D: -
V: TRBV6-2/TRBV6-3
size: -
CDR3: CASSIDGSYGYTF
DNA: TGTGCCAGCAGTATCGACGGAAGCTATGGCTACACCTTC

J: TRBJ2-1
D: TRBD1
V: TRBV28
size: -
CDR3: CASTGRGRTGETEQFF
DNA: TGTGCCAGCACCGGAAGAGGGCGGACAGGGGAAACTGAGCAGTTCTTC

J: TRBJ2-7
D: -
V: TRBV7-9
size: -
CDR3: CASSLIYSRDAYEQYF
DNA: TGTGCCAGCAGCTTAATTTATTCCAGGGATGCCTACGAGCAGTACTTC

J: TRBJ2-4
D: -
V: TRBV5-1
size: -
CDR3: CASSAQEGNIQYF
DNA: TGCGCCAGCAGCGCGCAGGAGGGAAACATTCAGTACTTC

J: TRBJ1-1
D: TRBD1
V: TRBV2
size: -
CDR3: CASSTQGADTEAFF
DNA: TGTGCCAGCAGTACACAGGGGGCGGACACTGAAGCTTTCTTT

J: TRBJ1-1
D: TRBD1
V: TRBV7-8
size: -
CDR3: CASSQDRVVTEAFF
DNA: TGTGCCAGCAGCCAGGACAGGGTAGTAACTGAAGCTTTCTTT

J: TRBJ2-1
D: TRBD2
V: TRBV7-8
size: -
CDR3: CASAEVLAAYNEQFF
DNA: TGTGCCAGCGCCGAGGTTCTAGCGGCCTACAATGAGCAGTTCTTC

J: TRBJ2-7
D: TRBD1
V: TRBV6-5
size: -
CDR3: CATQLDRAVYEQYF
DNA: TGTGCCACCCAATTGGACAGGGCGGTTTACGAGCAGTACTTC

J: TRBJ2-5
D: TRBD2
V: TRBV7-8
size: -
CDR3: CASSPIGTSPGRQETQYF
DNA: TGTGCCAGCAGCCCGATTGGGACTAGTCCGGGCCGACAAGAGACCCAGTACTTC

J: TRBJ1-1
D: -
V: TRBV27
size: once
CDR3: CASSRYRVEDTEAFF
DNA: TGTGCCAGCAGTCGCTACAGGGTCGAGGACACTGAAGCTTTCTTT

J: TRBJ1-2
D: -
V: TRBV3-1/TRBV3-2
size: -
CDR3: CASSPGPPANYGYTF
DNA: TGTGCCAGCAGCCCGGGACCTCCGGCTAACTATGGCTACACCTTC

J: TRBJ1-2
D: -
V: TRBV6-5
size: -
CDR3: CASSYRGGYTF
DNA: TGTGCCAGCAGTTACAGGGGTGGCTACACCTTC

J: TRBJ1-5
D: -
V: TRBV30
size: once
CDR3: CAWSEGLGFQPQHF
DNA: TGTGCCTGGAGCGAGGGGCTGGGCTTTCAGCCCCAGCATTTT

J: TRBJ1-2
D: -
V: TRBV27
size: -
CDR3: CASSFRGYGYTF
DNA: TGTGCCAGCAGTTTTAGGGGCTATGGCTACACCTTC

J: TRBJ1-4
D: -
V: TRBV5-1
size: -
CDR3: CASSLARDINEKLFF
DNA: TGCGCCAGCAGCTTGGCCCGAGACATTAATGAAAAACTGTTTTTT

J: TRBJ2-3
D: -
V: TRBV29-1
size: -
CDR3: CSVGSTDTQYF
DNA: TGCAGCGTTGGATCCACAGATACGCAGTATTTT

J: TRBJ2-7
D: -
V: TRBV7-9
size: -
CDR3: CASSLAGGTPYEQYF
DNA: TGTGCCAGCAGCTTAGCGGGCGGCACCCCCTACGAGCAGTACTTC

J: TRBJ1-1
D: -
V: TRBV19
size: -
CDR3: CASSIARSEAFF
DNA: TGTGCCAGTAGTATAGCACGGTCTGAAGCTTTCTTT

J: TRBJ1-2
D: -
V: TRBV3-1/TRBV3-2
size: -
CDR3: CASSRDDLNYGYTF
DNA: TGTGCCAGCAGCCGAGATGACCTTAACTATGGCTACACCTTC

J: TRBJ1-3
D: -
V: TRBV30
size: -
CDR3: CAWSRLFSGNTIYF
DNA: TGTGCCTGGAGTAGACTTTTCTCTGGAAACACCATATATTTT

J: TRBJ2-7
D: -
V: TRBV27
size: once
CDR3: CASRHSGAYEQYF
DNA: TGTGCCAGCCGACATTCAGGGGCCTACGAGCAGTACTTC

J: TRBJ1-1
D: -
V: TRBV4-1
size: -
CDR3: CASSQDYRASTEAFF
DNA: TGCGCCAGCAGCCAAGACTACAGGGCGAGCACTGAAGCTTTCTTT

J: TRBJ2-1
D: -
V: TRBV7-3
size: -
CDR3: CASSFKLAGNNEQFF
DNA: TGTGCCAGCAGCTTTAAGTTGGCGGGAAACAATGAGCAGTTCTTC

J: TRBJ2-7
D: TRBD2
V: TRBV7-2
size: -
CDR3: CASSFPTSGRAASYEQYF
DNA: TGTGCCAGCAGCTTCCCGACTAGCGGGAGGGCGGCTTCTTACGAGCAGTACTTC

J: TRBJ2-5
D: -
V: TRBV14
size: -
CDR3: CASSQGTITPKKKETQYF
DNA: TGTGCCAGCAGCCAAGGGACCATCACACCTAAGAAAAAAGAGACCCAGTACTTC

J: TRBJ1-1
D: -
V: TRBV5-1
size: once
CDR3: CASSLGELRPNTEAFF
DNA: TGCGCCAGCAGCCTGGGGGAACTTAGACCTAACACTGAAGCTTTCTTT

J: TRBJ2-3
D: -
V: TRBV19
size: -
CDR3: CASVQGADTQYF
DNA: TGTGCCAGTGTCCAGGGTGCAGATACGCAGTATTTT

J: TRBJ2-7
D: -
V: TRBV4-1
size: -
CDR3: CASSQDEEKGYGYEQYF
DNA: TGCGCCAGCAGCCAAGATGAGGAAAAAGGGTACGGTTACGAGCAGTACTTC

J: TRBJ1-1
D: -
V: TRBV7-6
size: -
CDR3: CASRPLRLTGVNTEAFF
DNA: TGTGCCAGCAGACCCCTGAGGCTGACAGGAGTGAACACTGAAGCTTTCTTT

J: TRBJ2-1
D: TRBD2
V: TRBV9
size: -
CDR3: CASSVAGWGQGDSGRVFYEQFF
DNA: TGTGCCAGCAGCGTAGCTGGTTGGGGGCAGGGCGATAGCGGGAGGGTTTTCTATGAGCAGTTCTTC

J: TRBJ2-7
D: -
V: TRBV11-2
size: -
CDR3: CASSIGLGSYEQYF
DNA: TGTGCCAGCAGCATTGGGTTAGGAAGCTACGAGCAGTACTTC

J: TRBJ2-1
D: TRBD2
V: TRBV7-8
size: -
CDR3: CASSLRLAANEQFF
DNA: TGTGCCAGCAGCTTAAGACTAGCGGCCAATGAGCAGTTCTTC

J: TRBJ1-3
D: -
V: TRBV5-1
size: -
CDR3: CASSLEGSNSGNTIYF
DNA: TGCGCCAGCAGCTTGGAGGGGTCAAACTCTGGAAACACCATATATTTT

J: TRBJ2-3
D: -
V: TRBV4-3
size: -
CDR3: CASSQQGADTQYF
DNA: TGCGCCAGCAGCCAGCAGGGAGCAGATACGCAGTATTTT

J: TRBJ2-5
D: -
V: TRBV5-5
size: -
CDR3: CASSSGIQETQYF
DNA: TGTGCCAGCAGCTCAGGAATACAAGAGACCCAGTACTTC

J: TRBJ2-5
D: -
V: TRBV18
size: -
CDR3: CASSPSETQYF
DNA: TGTGCCAGCTCACCCTCGGAGACCCAGTACTTC